This TCR beta chain was sequenced during a study of blood T cells in healthy people across ages. With a J-beta primer mix and a sample-barcoded 5' primer, a second PCR ran about 7 to 12 cycles. TCRdb independently ran MiXCR on the 5' RACE reads; one entry per CDR3 protein. The sample lists 700,000 or so distinct CDR3 sequences, over 40% occurring once. This clonotype occurred a few times. Its specificity is unknown. Study-level results: TCR beta diversity was tightly associated with the proportion of naive T cells.

With V trimmed by 3 bases and J by 3 bases, 7 bases remained unmatched. The CDR3 sequence is 16 residues long. The sample comprised blood. V is TRBV12-3 or TRBV12-4 and J is TRBJ2-3; 9 nucleotides align to TRBD1. The sequence derives from a man older than 75 in good health. The CDR3 DNA is TGTGCCAGCAGTTTTAGACAGGGGGGAATGACAGATACGCAGTATTTT. Amino acids: CASSFRQGGMTDTQYF.